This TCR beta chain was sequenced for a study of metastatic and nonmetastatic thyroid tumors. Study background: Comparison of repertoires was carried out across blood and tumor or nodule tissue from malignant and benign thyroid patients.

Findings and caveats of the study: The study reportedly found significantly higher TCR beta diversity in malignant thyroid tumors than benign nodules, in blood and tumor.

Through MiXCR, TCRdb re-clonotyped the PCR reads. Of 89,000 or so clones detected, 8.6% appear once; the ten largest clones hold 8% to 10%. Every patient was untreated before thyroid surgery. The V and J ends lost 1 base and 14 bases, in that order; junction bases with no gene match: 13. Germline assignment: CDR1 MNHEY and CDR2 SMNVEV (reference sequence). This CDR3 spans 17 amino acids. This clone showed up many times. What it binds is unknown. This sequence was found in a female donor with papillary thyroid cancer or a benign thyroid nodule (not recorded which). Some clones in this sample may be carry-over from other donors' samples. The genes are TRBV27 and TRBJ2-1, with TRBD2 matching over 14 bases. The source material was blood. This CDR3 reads CASSLLEAGTSGGGEFF. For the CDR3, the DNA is TGTGCCAGCAGTTTATTAGAAGCCGGGACTAGCGGGGGCGGGGAGTTCTTC.